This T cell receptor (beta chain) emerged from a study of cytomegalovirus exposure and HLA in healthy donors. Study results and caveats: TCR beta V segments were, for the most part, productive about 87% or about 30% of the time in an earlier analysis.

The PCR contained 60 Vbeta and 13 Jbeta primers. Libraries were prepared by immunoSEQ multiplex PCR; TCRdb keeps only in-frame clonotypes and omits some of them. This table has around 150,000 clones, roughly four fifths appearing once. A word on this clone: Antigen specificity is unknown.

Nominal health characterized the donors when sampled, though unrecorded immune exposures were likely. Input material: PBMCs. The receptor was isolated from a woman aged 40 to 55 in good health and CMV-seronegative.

The CDR3: CSVQGQGGYEQYF. CDR3 in DNA: TGCAGCGTCCAGGGACAGGGTGGATACGAGCAGTACTTC. The J gene is TRBJ2-7, the V gene TRBV29-1; 9 bases align to TRBD1. The J segment lost 4 bases and the V segment lost 6 bases, leaving 7 bases of the junction unmatched. The germline CDR1 and CDR2 sequences are SQVTM and ANQGSEA. This CDR3 region has 13 residues.